One TCR beta chain is described in this entry. Antigen unknown. Using immunoSEQ multiplex PCR, the repertoire was profiled, and TCRdb retains in-frame clones only, with some absent. The table has about 47,000 clones, roughly 94% seen once; the top ten hold around 1.5%. This CDR3 spans 15 amino acids. V lost 2 bases, J lost 6 bases, and 14 bases lay in between. Germline V gene sequence: CDR1 SGHRS, CDR2 YFSETQ. The sample is drawn from a study of graft-versus-host responses after intestinal transplantation. The wider study: For about three years after anti-thymocyte globulin induction, all recipients took tacrolimus and steroids. General study results and limits: Researchers found GvH clones in recipient marrow, and some showed up first in ileum or blood. Where graft-donor T cell macrochimerism was present, patients had high graft-versus-host to host-versus-graft clonal ratios in allografts.

V gene TRBV5-1 combines with J gene TRBJ1-4; D not resolved. The sequencing used PBMCs, collected around 350 days after intestinal transplant. This TCR derives from a human patient who received an intestinal transplant, so some T cells may come from the graft donor. CDR3 nucleotide sequence: TGCGCCAGCAGCTTCTTACTCCAGGATGATGAAAAACTGTTTTTT. The encoded protein is CASSFLLQDDEKLFF.